This T cell receptor beta chain was identified during a study of T cells in Graves' hyperthyroidism and ophthalmopathy. Exclusion criteria comprised uncontrolled infection, other autoimmune disease, pregnancy or lactation. TCR beta CDR3 region amplification was performed from RNA transcripts. First-round RT-PCR of the TCR CDR3 relied on the HTBI primer set. Using its own MiXCR run on the multiplex PCR reads, TCRdb lists one record per CDR3 protein. The sample shows fewer than 350,000 distinct CDR3 sequences, about a sixth of them seen only once. This CDR3 has 15 amino acids. The V end lost 6 bases, the J end lost 6 bases, and 20 bases lay between the germline ends. Germline V lookup: CDR1 MDHEN, CDR2 SYDVKM. This clonotype appeared many times.

The receptor comes from a woman aged 35 to 49 with Graves' ophthalmopathy. The chain carries TRBV28 and TRBJ1-1; tentatively, D is TRBD1 (6 bases). Sequencing was done on a sample of blood. CDR3 DNA: TGTGCCAGCAGGGGGGCGGATAAGGTTTTCCCTGAAGCTTTCTTT. This sequence encodes CASRGADKVFPEAFF.